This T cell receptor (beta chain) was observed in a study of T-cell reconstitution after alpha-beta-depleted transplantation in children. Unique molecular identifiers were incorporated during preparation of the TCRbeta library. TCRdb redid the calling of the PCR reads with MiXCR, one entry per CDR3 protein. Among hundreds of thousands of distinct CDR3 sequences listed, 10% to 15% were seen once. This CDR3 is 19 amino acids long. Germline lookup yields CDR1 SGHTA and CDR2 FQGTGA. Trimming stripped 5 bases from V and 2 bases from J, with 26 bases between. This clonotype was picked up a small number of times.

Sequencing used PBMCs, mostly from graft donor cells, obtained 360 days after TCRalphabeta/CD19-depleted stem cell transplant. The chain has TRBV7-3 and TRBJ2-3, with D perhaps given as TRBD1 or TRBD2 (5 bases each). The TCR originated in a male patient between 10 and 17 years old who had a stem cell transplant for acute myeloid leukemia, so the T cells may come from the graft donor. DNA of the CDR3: TGTGCCAGCAGCCTTAAAGCCGGAGGACTGGAAGGACACACAGATACGCAGTATTTT. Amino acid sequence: CASSLKAGGLEGHTDTQYF.